This T cell receptor (beta chain) was identified in a study of T cell repertoires in cytomegalovirus infection. MiXCR, applied by TCRdb to the reads, yields one record per CDR3 protein. The sample lists almost 500,000 distinct CDR3 sequences, over 9% seen once, with 10% in the top ten. This CDR3 has 13 residues. Trimming cost V 6 bases and J 2 bases, with 11 bases left between them. Germline values: CDR1 SNHLY, CDR2 FYNNEI. The chain recombines TRBV2 with TRBJ2-7; weak D call: TRBD1 (5 bases). Sample: PBMCs. This receptor was identified in a human donor in good health (CMV status not recorded). Some clones in this sample may be carry-over from other donors' samples. CDR3 region: CASRGARTYEQYF. The DNA of the CDR3 is TGTGCCAGCAGAGGGGCCAGAACCTACGAGCAGTACTTC.